This T cell receptor beta chain was retrieved from a study of blood T cells in healthy people across ages. Study observations and caveats: Across samples, TCR beta diversity tracked strongly with naive T cell percentage.

The CDR3 has 10 residues. Germline V gene lookup returns CDR1 SQVTM and CDR2 ANQGSEA. V was cut by 0 bases and J by 7 bases, with 4 bases left in between. Combining a sample-barcoded 5' primer with a J-beta primer mix, a second PCR ran for 7 to 11 cycles. Each cDNA molecule carried a tag from a template-switch adaptor that contained 12 random nucleotides. TCRdb redid the calling of the 5' RACE reads with MiXCR, one entry per CDR3 protein. Of over 1,200,000 distinct CDR3 sequences listed, approximately 60% are singletons. The study drew donors from healthy Caucasian individuals in Russia aged 6 to 90. Only a few counts were recorded for this clonotype. No antigen is known for it.

The sequenced material came from blood. This sequence was found in a man aged 18 to 30 in good health. V is TRBV29-1 and J is TRBJ2-7; unclear D gene. As DNA, the CDR3 is TGCAGCGTTGAAGAGAGAGAGCAGTACTTC. This translates into CSVEEREQYF.